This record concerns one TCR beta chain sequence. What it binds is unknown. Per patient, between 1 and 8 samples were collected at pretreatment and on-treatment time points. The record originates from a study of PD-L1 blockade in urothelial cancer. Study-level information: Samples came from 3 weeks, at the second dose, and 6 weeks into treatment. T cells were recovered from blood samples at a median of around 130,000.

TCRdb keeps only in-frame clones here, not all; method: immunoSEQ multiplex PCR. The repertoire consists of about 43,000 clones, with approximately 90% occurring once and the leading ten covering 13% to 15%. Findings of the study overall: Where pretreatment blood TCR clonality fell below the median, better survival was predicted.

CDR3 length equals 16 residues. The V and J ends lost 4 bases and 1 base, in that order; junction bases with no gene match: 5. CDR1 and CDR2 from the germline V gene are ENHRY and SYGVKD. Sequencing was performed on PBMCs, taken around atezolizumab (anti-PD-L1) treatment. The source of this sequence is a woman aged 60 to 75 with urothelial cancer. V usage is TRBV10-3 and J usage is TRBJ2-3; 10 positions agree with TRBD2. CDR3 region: CAISAPGTSGTDTQYF. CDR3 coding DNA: TGTGCCATCAGTGCCCCCGGGACTAGCGGCACAGATACGCAGTATTTT.